Listed below are T cell receptor beta chains from one sample, sequenced in a study of CD8+ T cells in alopecia areata. Sequenced by immunoSEQ multiplex PCR; TCRdb stores in-frame clones only, minus some. The sample holds 80,000 to 95,000 clones; roughly 47% are singletons and the top ten take around 18%. The sample consisted of CD8+ T cells sorted from blood, taken at week 24, from a patient treated with tofacitinib. These receptors all come from a human donor with alopecia areata. The CDR3 runs from the conserved cysteine through the conserved F or W. D genes are given only for firm matches. The size of a clone is reported for some rows only, either as once, few or many, or as a class for expanded clones.

>14|.|TRBD1|TRBV18|TRBJ2-5
TGTGCCAGCTCACCGGACAGGGGGGGACGGACCCAGTACTTC
CASSPDRGGRTQYF
>14|.|.|TRBV27|TRBJ2-2
TGTGCCAGCAGGGCGCGTGGGCCCACCGGGGAGCTGTTTTTT
CASRARGPTGELFF
>15|.|TRBD2|TRBV7-3|TRBJ2-3
TGTGCCAGCAGCGCGACTAGCGGGAGGGGAGATACGCAGTATTTT
CASSATSGRGDTQYF
>16|.|TRBD1|TRBV28|TRBJ2-7
TGTGCCAGCAGTGGGTCTTGGGGACAGGCGACCTACGAGCAGTACTTC
CASSGSWGQATYEQYF
>16|.|.|TRBV13|TRBJ2-5
TGTGCCAGCAGCTTAGGGGCCGACAGGTACCAAGAGACCCAGTACTTC
CASSLGADRYQETQYF
>15|few|TRBD1|TRBV14|TRBJ1-1
TGTGCCAGCAGCCAAGATTTGGCAGGGGGCACTGAAGCTTTCTTT
CASSQDLAGGTEAFF
>15|.|.|TRBV29-1|TRBJ2-1
TGCAGCGTTAGTACACAGGGAGGTTTTTTAAATGAGCAGTTCTTC
CSVSTQGGFLNEQFF
>16|.|TRBD2|TRBV11-2|TRBJ2-5
TGTGCCAGCAGCTTATTGGCTAGCGGGAGAGGAGAGACCCAGTACTTC
CASSLLASGRGETQYF
>11|few|.|TRBV5-1|TRBJ1-2
TGCGCCAGCAGAGAGGGTAGGGGCTACACCTTC
CASREGRGYTF
>16|.|TRBD2|TRBV5-1|TRBJ2-1
TGCGCCAGCAGCTTGACTAGCGGAGGGACTTACAATGAGCAGTTCTTC
CASSLTSGGTYNEQFF
>15|.|.|TRBV5-4|TRBJ2-7
TGTGCCAGCAGCCCGGGACGGACTCCGTCCTACGAGCAGTACTTC
CASSPGRTPSYEQYF
>15|.|.|TRBV5-1|TRBJ1-1
TGCGCCAGCAGCTTGAGCGAGCACCGGGTGGTAGAAGCTTTCTTT
CASSLSEHRVVEAFF
>11|.|.|TRBV30|TRBJ2-7
TGTGCCTGGAACGAGGACCGTGAGGCGTACTTC
CAWNEDREAYF
>13|few|.|TRBV7-9|TRBJ2-7
TGTGCCAGCAGCTTAGGCTTAGGACCCGAGCAGTACTTC
CASSLGLGPEQYF
>14|.|TRBD2|TRBV30|TRBJ2-1
TGTGCCCTCGGAGCGGGGGCGCGCGACAATGAGCAGTTCTTC
CALGAGARDNEQFF
>10|few|.|TRBV28|TRBJ2-7
TGTGCCAGCAGTGCCAGCGAGCAGTACTTC
CASSASEQYF
>13|.|.|TRBV11-2|TRBJ1-2
TGTGCCAGCAGCCCAGATAATAACTATGGCTACACCTTC
CASSPDNNYGYTF
>14|.|TRBD2|TRBV19|TRBJ2-1
TGTGCCAGTAGTATAGCTGCTAGCGGTAATGAGCAGTTCTTC
CASSIAASGNEQFF
>15|.|.|TRBV2|TRBJ2-4
TGTGCCAGCAGTCGCCCAGAGGGGGGTTCGTACATTCAGTACTTC
CASSRPEGGSYIQYF
>15|few|TRBD2|TRBV29-1|TRBJ2-1
TGCAGCGTTGAAGGGACTAGCGGGAGAGACAATGAGCAGTTCTTC
CSVEGTSGRDNEQFF
>12|once|.|TRBV30|TRBJ1-2
TGTGCCTGGGAAGAGGACAGCTATGGCTACACCTTC
CAWEEDSYGYTF
>14|.|TRBD1|TRBV25-1|TRBJ2-1
TGTGCCAGCAGCCCAGGGGGCTCCTACAATGAGCAGTTCTTC
CASSPGGSYNEQFF